The 19 T cell receptor beta chains reported below all come from one sample, sequenced in a study of blood T cell repertoires in COVID-19. Repertoires were generated with immunoSEQ multiplex PCR, while TCRdb's copy carries only in-frame clones and drops some. Counted here are 50,000 to 70,000 clones, 90% occurring once; the ten biggest clones make up approximately 8%. The specimen sequenced was peripheral blood. Receptors were obtained from a human donor with active COVID-19. The donor label of this sample is uncertain.

The chain uses TRBV11-2 and TRBJ1-3; D gene ambiguous. Between the trimmed V and J ends, which lost 4 bases and 8 bases, there was a span of 9 bases. This CDR3 has 12 residues. The germline V gene encodes CDR1 SGHAT and CDR2 FQNNGV. CDR3 loop: CASSSRVHTIYF. DNA of the CDR3: TGTGCCAGCAGCTCCCGGGTGCACACCATATATTTT.

The chain joins TRBV6-2 or TRBV6-3 to TRBJ1-1; possibly TRBD1 for D (6 bases). V lost 0 bases and J 4 bases, leaving 24 bases between the germline ends. The CDR3 runs 19 residues. The germline CDR1 and CDR2 sequences are MNHEY and SVGEGT. CDR3 sequence reads: CASSYSITQDSRPATEAFF. CDR3 bases: TGTGCCAGCAGTTACTCGATAACACAGGACAGTCGGCCTGCCACTGAAGCTTTCTTT.

The chain carries TRBV28 and TRBJ2-5; TRBD1 matches at 8 bases. Germline loops: CDR1 MDHEN, CDR2 SYDVKM. This CDR3 is built from 17 residues. V trimming: 4 bases; J trimming: 2 bases; junction bases outside the gene matches: 12. The DNA of the CDR3 is TGTGCCAGCAGTTCGGGGACAGGCGTTACCCTACAAGAGACCCAGTACTTC. Translation: CASSSGTGVTLQETQYF.

This clone was detected a few times. V and J are TRBV7-2 and TRBJ2-5, with a weak D call TRBD1 (6 bases). The V gene lost 1 base and the J gene lost 4 bases, with 10 bases spanning the gap. Germline V CDR1 and CDR2: SGHTA, FQGNSA. This CDR3 spans 14 amino acids. DNA for the CDR3: TGTGCCAGCAGCTTAGGGGCAGGGGTAGAGACCCAGTACTTC. Protein: CASSLGAGVETQYF.

This chain uses TRBV11-2 with TRBJ2-3; D gene unclear. CDR1 SGHAT and CDR2 FQNNGV come from the germline V gene. CDR3 length: 14 amino acids. The ends were cut back, 7 bases at V and 6 bases at J, with 17 bases in the middle. This CDR3 reads CASNYYGGSDTQYF. CDR3 coding DNA: TGTGCCAGCAACTACTATGGCGGATCCGATACGCAGTATTTT.

The chain recombines TRBV15 with TRBJ2-7, with 7 positions matching TRBD1. The J segment lost 6 bases and the V segment lost 1 base, leaving 6 bases of the junction unmatched. Per the germline V gene, CDR1 is LNHNV and CDR2 is YYDKDF (reference sequence). The CDR3 sequence is 14 residues long. CDR3 nucleotides: TGTGCCACCAGCAGAGGGGTACAGGGGTTCGAGCAGTACTTC. Translated, it gives CATSRGVQGFEQYF.

The table lists this clone with a few counts. The chain uses TRBV28 and TRBJ2-7, with TRBD2 as a possible D gene (5 bases). Germline V gene sequence: CDR1 MDHEN, CDR2 SYDVKM. Trimming took 3 bases from V and 0 from J, leaving 15 bases between them. CDR3 length equals 16 residues. The CDR3 region has the DNA TGTGCCAGCAGTTTGACACTGGAAGGGAGCTCCTACGAGCAGTACTTC. As protein: CASSLTLEGSSYEQYF.

The chain recombines TRBV7-2 with TRBJ1-5; D is possibly TRBD1 (5 bases). The V gene lost 3 bases and the J gene lost 4 bases, with 19 bases spanning the gap. CDR1 is SGHTA, CDR2 FQGNSA, per germline. The CDR3 covers 17 residues. CDR3 nucleotide sequence: TGTGCCAGCAGCTTTAAAAGGCGACAGCTAACAAATCAGCCCCAGCATTTT. Translation gives CASSFKRRQLTNQPQHF.

The rearrangement joins TRBV4-2 to TRBJ2-3, with 13 bases that match TRBD2. Germline V lookup: CDR1 LGHNA, CDR2 YNFKEQ. The trim removed 2 bases at V and 5 bases at J, leaving 4 bases unmatched. CDR3 length: 16 residues. The CDR3: CASSQQLAGGRDTQYF. CDR3 in DNA: TGTGCCAGCAGCCAACAACTAGCGGGAGGGCGAGATACGCAGTATTTT.

This chain joins TRBV7-8 and TRBJ2-7; D unclear. This CDR3 has 13 residues. Germline CDR1 reads SGHVS; CDR2 reads FQNEAQ. V shed 1 base and J shed 11 bases, with 15 bases lying between them. As DNA, the CDR3 is TGTGCCAGCAGCTTAGGTCGCTGGCAGTTGGAGTACTTC. This encodes CASSLGRWQLEYF.

The chain recombines TRBV7-3 with TRBJ2-2; 8 bases are a match to TRBD1. Germline V gives CDR1 SGHTA, CDR2 FQGTGA. This CDR3 has 17 residues. V gave up 5 bases and J gave up 6 bases; unmatched junction bases: 14. The CDR3 reads CASSQTRTGFGAGELFF. For the CDR3, the DNA is TGTGCCAGCAGCCAGACTAGGACAGGGTTTGGCGCCGGGGAGCTGTTTTTT.

The chain uses TRBV12-3 or TRBV12-4 and TRBJ2-2; D is undetermined. Deletions cut 8 bases from V and 2 bases from J, with 9 bases between. The CDR3 sequence is 13 residues long. For the CDR3, the DNA is TGTGCCAGCGGGCCCCCAAACACCGGGGAGCTGTTTTTT. Its translation: CASGPPNTGELFF.

The genes are TRBV6-5 and TRBJ1-4; tentative D call: TRBD1 (6 bases). Trimming shortened V by 7 bases and J by 4 bases, and 13 bases separated the two germline ends. The CDR3 spans 14 residues. Germline CDR1 is MNHEY and CDR2 is SVGAGI. CDR3 sequence: CASNQGQINEKLFF. Here the CDR3 DNA reads TGTGCCAGCAATCAAGGACAGATTAATGAAAAACTGTTTTTT.

The CDR3 is CASSPRARTTSYYEQYF. DNA of the CDR3: TGTGCCAGCTCACCAAGAGCTAGGACGACTAGCTACTACGAGCAGTACTTC. V and J are TRBV18 and TRBJ2-7; TRBD2 matches at 7 bases. V gave up 2 bases and J gave up 3 bases; unmatched junction bases: 13. Germline V gene data show CDR1 as KGHSH and CDR2 as LQKENI. The length of the CDR3 is 17 residues.

The chain uses TRBV19 and TRBJ1-1; tentatively, D is TRBD1 (6 bases). Looked up from germline, CDR1 is LNHDA and CDR2 is SQIVND (reference sequence). The CDR3 consists of 13 residues. Trimming stripped 7 bases from V and 3 bases from J, with 12 bases between. CDR3 coding DNA: TGTGCCAGTATGAGCACAGGGTACACTGAAGCTTTCTTT. Amino acid sequence: CASMSTGYTEAFF. Supplemented by reference TRBV19 and TRBJ1-1, the full variable domain reads DGGITQSPKYLFRKEGQNVTLSCEQNLNHDAMYWYRQDPGQGLRLIYYSQIVNDFQKGDIAEGYSVSREKKESFPLTVTSAQKNPTAFYLCASMSTGYTEAFFGQGTRLTVV.

The chain has TRBV5-4 and TRBJ1-2; 9 nucleotides match TRBD1. CDR1 and CDR2 from the germline V gene are SGHNT and YYREEE (reference sequence). This CDR3 comprises 13 residues. Losses at the gene ends were 4 bases for V and 8 bases for J; bases not matched to a gene: 6. The CDR3 region is CASSPQGARGYTF. The CDR3 DNA reads as TGTGCCAGCAGCCCACAGGGGGCGCGGGGCTACACCTTC.

This chain joins TRBV20-1 and TRBJ2-5, with TRBD2 as a possible D gene (7 bases). From germline, CDR1 is DFQATT and CDR2 SNEGSKA (reference sequence). The CDR3 sequence is 16 residues long. Between the trimmed V and J ends, which lost 3 bases and 4 bases, there was a span of 21 bases. This CDR3 reads CSASGGGALQGETQYF. CDR3 bases: TGCAGTGCTAGTGGTGGGGGGGCCCTCCAAGGAGAGACCCAGTACTTC.

The V and J genes are TRBV6-2 or TRBV6-3 and TRBJ2-1; 7 positions match TRBD2. The CDR3 is 16 amino acids. The V and J ends lost 2 bases and 4 bases, in that order; junction bases with no gene match: 8. CDR1 and CDR2 from the germline V gene are MNHEY and SVGEGT. This chain's CDR3 is CASSYDRAGWYNEQFF. CDR3 coding DNA: TGTGCCAGCAGTTACGATCGAGCGGGATGGTACAATGAGCAGTTCTTC.

V gene TRBV5-1 combines with J gene TRBJ1-1; D is possibly TRBD1 (5 bases). Germline assignment: CDR1 SGHRS and CDR2 YFSETQ. V lost 1 base and J lost 4, with 14 bases in between. CDR3 length equals 15 residues. CDR3 bases: TGCGCCAGCAGCTTGAAAGGGATTGGGGCCACTGAAGCTTTCTTT. This gives the protein CASSLKGIGATEAFF. Full variable domain (missing parts from reference TRBV5-1 and TRBJ1-1): KAGVTQTPRYLIKTRGQQVTLSCSPISGHRSVSWYQQTPGQGLQFLFEYFSETQRNKGNFPGRFSGRQFSNSRSEMNVSTLELGDSALYLCASSLKGIGATEAFFGQGTRLTVV.